The T cell receptor beta chain described here comes from a study of blood T cell repertoires in COVID-19. The overall study: Both acute and convalescent COVID-19 samples were obtained from the United States, Italy and Spain.

Clones were read by immunoSEQ multiplex PCR, and TCRdb kept only the in-frame ones, dropping some. The table shows roughly 400,000 clones, with 88% occurring only once. From germline, CDR1 is SGHRS and CDR2 YFSETQ. Trimming took 0 bases from V and 0 from J, leaving 4 bases between them. CDR3 length: 15 residues. The TCR was taken from a woman between 35 and 50 years old with acute COVID-19. The chain is built from TRBV5-1 and TRBJ2-6; D gene unclear. The sample was PBMCs or T cells enriched from blood (not recorded which). The CDR3 DNA sequence: TGCGCCAGCAGCTTGGTTCTCTCTGGGGCCAACGTCCTGACTTTC. Translation: CASSLVLSGANVLTF.